The rows below give T cell receptor beta chains drawn from one sample of a study of T-cell memory formation after mild COVID-19. TCRdb itself ran the 5' RACE reads through MiXCR, one entry per CDR3 protein. The sample lists 450,000 to 700,000 distinct CDR3 sequences; 18% were seen once. The sequenced sample consisted of PBMCs or a T cell subset sorted from them (not recorded which). The receptors come from an adult woman who had mild COVID-19 (a few samples of this study predate the infection). Cell type and time point are not known. Both conserved end residues are part of each CDR3. Fields, in order: clone size, D gene, V gene, J gene, CDR3 DNA, CDR3 protein. D genes are given only for firm matches. Clone size is given for some rows only: seen once, a few or many times, or a class if the clone is expanded.

.	.	TRBV19	TRBJ2-1	TGTGCCAGTAGTTGGGGCTTTGGCGCGGGGATGGATGAGCAGTTCTTC	CASSWGFGAGMDEQFF
.	TRBD1	TRBV9	TRBJ2-7	TGTGCCAGCAGCGCATGGGACAGCTCCTACGAGCAGTACTTC	CASSAWDSSYEQYF
few	.	TRBV6-1	TRBJ1-4	TGTGCCAGCAGTGAAGCGCTACCGTCGGGCGATAATGAAAAACTGTTTTTT	CASSEALPSGDNEKLFF
few	.	TRBV6-5	TRBJ2-7	TGTGCCACCTCAAACGAAGAATACGAGCAGTACTTC	CATSNEEYEQYF
.	TRBD1	TRBV6-5	TRBJ1-2	TGTGCCAGCAGTTATCAGCAGGGGGGCACCCTACGGAACTATGGCTACACCTTC	CASSYQQGGTLRNYGYTF
.	TRBD1	TRBV20-1	TRBJ2-1	TGCAGTGCTAGACACCAGGGGGCCATTAGGTTGGATGAGCAGTTCTTC	CSARHQGAIRLDEQFF
.	TRBD2	TRBV30	TRBJ2-7	TGTGCCTGGAGTGTATTTTCGGGGGGTGAGCAGTACTTC	CAWSVFSGGEQYF
.	.	TRBV7-9	TRBJ2-7	TGTGCCAGCAGCTTGGAGTCCAGGGAGGACGAGCAGTACTTC	CASSLESREDEQYF
.	.	TRBV28	TRBJ1-4	TGTGCCAGTCTTGACAGCCTTAATGAAAAACTGTTTTTT	CASLDSLNEKLFF
few	.	TRBV20-1	TRBJ1-2	TGCAGTGCTAGAGATATAGAGGAGTCAAACTATGGCTACACCTTC	CSARDIEESNYGYTF
.	.	TRBV7-2	TRBJ1-3	TGTGCCAGCAGCTTAGCATTTGGAAACACCATATATTTT	CASSLAFGNTIYF
.	TRBD2	TRBV20-1	TRBJ2-7	TGCAGTGCTAGAGACTACGCTAGCGGGAGCTACGAGCAGTACTTC	CSARDYASGSYEQYF
few	.	TRBV5-1	TRBJ2-1	TGCGCCAGCAACCAGGGGGGAAACTACAATGAGCAGTTCTTC	CASNQGGNYNEQFF
few	TRBD1	TRBV27	TRBJ1-4	TGTGCCAGCAGTCTCGCCAGGGGGGGCGAAAAACTGTTTTTT	CASSLARGGEKLFF
.	.	TRBV18	TRBJ2-7	TGTGCCAGCTCCCCGCAGGGTACTCCCTACGAGCAGTACTTC	CASSPQGTPYEQYF
.	.	TRBV7-6	TRBJ2-7	TGTGCCAGCAGCTCCGTGGGGGGGCTCGAGCAGTACTTC	CASSSVGGLEQYF
few	.	TRBV6-5	TRBJ1-2	TGTGCCAGCAGGACAGATGCTAACTATGGCTACACCTTC	CASRTDANYGYTF
few	.	TRBV28	TRBJ2-3	TGTGCCAGCAATCCAGCGGCAAGCACAGATACGCAGTATTTT	CASNPAASTDTQYF
few	.	TRBV29-1	TRBJ1-1	TGCAGCTCAGGGAACACTGAAGCTTTCTTT	CSSGNTEAFF
.	TRBD2	TRBV12-3/TRBV12-4	TRBJ2-1	TGTGCCAGCAGACAAAACGGAGCGACAACGACTAGCGGGGCTCCATACAATGAGCAGTTCTTC	CASRQNGATTTSGAPYNEQFF
.	.	TRBV24-1	TRBJ2-1	TGTGCCACCAGGGACGGGCAGGGGAACTACAATGAGCAGTTCTTC	CATRDGQGNYNEQFF
few	.	TRBV19	TRBJ1-1	TGTGCCAGTAGTATCCAGTTTGGTCCTAACACTGAAGCTTTCTTT	CASSIQFGPNTEAFF
few	.	TRBV29-1	TRBJ2-1	TGCAGCGTTGAAGATCGAAAGAGTAATGAGCAGTTCTTC	CSVEDRKSNEQFF
.	.	TRBV29-1	TRBJ2-7	TGCAGCGTTGAAACTCATCAGCAGGACGAGCAGTACTTC	CSVETHQQDEQYF
few	TRBD1	TRBV25-1	TRBJ1-3	TGTGCCAGCAGTAGGGACAGGGACGATTTCTCTGGAAACACCATATATTTT	CASSRDRDDFSGNTIYF
many	TRBD2	TRBV24-1	TRBJ2-1	TGTGCCACCAGTGCTAGCCCTACTAGCGGGAGTAATGAGCAGTTCTTC	CATSASPTSGSNEQFF
few	.	TRBV4-2	TRBJ2-3	TGTGCCAGCAGCCCCTGGGTCGGGGAGGCAGATACGCAGTATTTT	CASSPWVGEADTQYF
.	.	TRBV10-3	TRBJ1-6	TGTGCCATCACTCCAGGCCAAGATTCACCCCTCCACTTT	CAITPGQDSPLHF
few	TRBD1	TRBV9	TRBJ2-7	TGTGCCAGCAGCGCCAATCCCAGGGGCCACACAGGGGACGAGCAGTACTTC	CASSANPRGHTGDEQYF
.	.	TRBV4-1	TRBJ2-3	TGCGCCAGCAGCCAGGAACACCGGGCGGTCCCAGATACGCAGTATTTT	CASSQEHRAVPDTQYF
few	TRBD1	TRBV11-3	TRBJ2-2	TGTGCCAGCAGCTCCGTTGACAGGGGTAGGCTCGGAACCGGGGAGCTGTTTTTT	CASSSVDRGRLGTGELFF
many	TRBD2	TRBV15	TRBJ2-1	TGTGCCACAAGACGAGCGGGAGAGGAGTACAATGAGCAGTTCTTC	CATRRAGEEYNEQFF
many	.	TRBV12-3/TRBV12-4	TRBJ2-1	TGTGCCAGCGTGGGGAGCTCCTACAATGAGCAGTTCTTC	CASVGSSYNEQFF
.	.	TRBV15	TRBJ2-1	TGTGCCACCAGCAGAGAGAGGCAGGGTCGGTTCTTC	CATSRERQGRFF